The clone carrying this T cell receptor beta chain has a handful of counts. The antigen is undetermined. This entry is derived from a study of T cells in Graves' hyperthyroidism and ophthalmopathy. Study conclusions and caveats: The authors' 13 V-J model separated ophthalmopathy from stable hyperthyroidism.

The CDR3 consists of 16 residues. The J segment lost 3 bases and the V segment lost 0 bases, leaving 7 bases of the junction unmatched. CDR1 is LGHNA, CDR2 YSLEER, per germline. Amplified TCR beta CDR3 regions derived from RNA transcripts. Primed by the HTBI set, a first-round RT-PCR was run on the TCR CDR3. TCRdb passed the multiplex PCR reads through MiXCR, listing each CDR3 protein once. Of fewer than 650,000 distinct CDR3 sequences in the sample, about 14% were seen once. The chain uses TRBV4-3 and TRBJ2-7; TRBD2 agrees at 8 bases. Source material: blood. This receptor was identified in a woman between 40 and 55 years old with Graves' ophthalmopathy. The CDR3 loop reads CASSQDLRAGVYEQYF. CDR3 DNA: TGCGCCAGCAGCCAAGATTTACGAGCGGGAGTCTACGAGCAGTACTTC.